The 30 T cell receptor beta chains below all came from one sample that was sequenced in a study of vaccination and CD4 T cells after COVID-19. The Oncomine TCR Beta short-read assay sequenced DNA from cultured CD4+ T cells. A single record per CDR3 protein comes from TCRdb applying MiXCR to the PCR reads. This table has 20,000 to 30,000 distinct CDR3 sequences, roughly a third appearing once. Time point indicated: late sampling 161 to 241 days after vaccination in a few convalescent patients. Treatment in this sample: roughly ten-day PBMC culture with coronavirus spike peptide pools or control peptides (ViraFEST assay). No antigen is known for these receptors. The sequencing here drew on CD4+ T cells from blood, cultured in vitro, taken about 7 months after SARS-CoV-2 vaccination. These receptors were taken from a human donor who had recovered from COVID-19.

The chain links TRBV28 to TRBJ2-7; D remains unclear. Deletions cut 5 bases from V and 6 bases from J, with 11 bases between. Germline-derived CDR1 and CDR2 are MDHEN and SYDVKM. The CDR3 is 12 amino acids. The CDR3: CASSPGAREQYF. CDR3 DNA sequence: TGTGCCAGCAGTCCCGGCGCTCGCGAGCAGTACTTC. The full variable domain, with the rest looked up from reference TRBV28 and TRBJ2-7, is DVKVTQSSRYLVKRTGEKVFLECVQDMDHENMFWYRQDPGLGLRLIYFSYDVKMKEKGDIPEGYSVSREKKERFSLILESASTNQTSMYLCASSPGAREQYFGPGTRLTVT.

CDR3 nucleotides: TGTGCCAGCAGATCAATCCTAGTGGCCAAAAACATTCAGTACTTC. It translates to CASRSILVAKNIQYF. This chain uses TRBV27 with TRBJ2-4; D unclear. The CDR3 consists of 15 residues. V dropped 6 bases and J dropped 1 base, with 13 bases sitting between them. The germline gives CDR1 MNHEY, CDR2 SMNVEV (reference sequence).

This rearrangement joins TRBV6-1 to TRBJ2-3; D possibly corresponds to TRBD2 (7 bases). V lost 2 bases, J lost 1 base, and 22 bases lay in between. From germline, CDR1 is MNHNS and CDR2 SASEGT. The CDR3 has 19 residues. CDR3 sequence reads: CASSEMWGGASRRTDTQYF. In DNA, the CDR3 is TGTGCCAGCAGTGAAATGTGGGGGGGCGCTTCGCGCCGCACAGATACGCAGTATTTT.

The CDR3 bases are TGTGCCAGCAGTCCTCCTCTGGGAACAGTCGGGGAGCTGTTTTTT. Translation: CASSPPLGTVGELFF. The chain is built from TRBV28 and TRBJ2-2, with D uncertain. Germline CDR1 reads MDHEN; CDR2 reads SYDVKM. Trimming shortened V by 5 bases and J by 7 bases, and 17 bases separated the two germline ends. This CDR3 is built from 15 residues.

This sequence joins TRBV6-2 or TRBV6-3 and TRBJ2-6; D gene unclear. The CDR3 loop spans 14 amino acids. The germline CDR1 and CDR2 sequences are MNHEY and SVGEGT. The V end was cut by 3 bases, the J end by 3 bases, with 6 bases between. DNA of the CDR3: TGTGCCAGCAGTTATCTCGGTGGGGCCAACGTCCTGACTTTC. It specifies CASSYLGGANVLTF.

The chain uses TRBV20-1 and TRBJ2-5; D is possibly TRBD2 (5 bases). The germline gives CDR1 DFQATT, CDR2 SNEGSKA (reference sequence). The CDR3 totals 14 residues. The germline V and J ends were trimmed by 3 bases and 4 bases, with 15 bases remaining between them. The CDR3 spells CSARSGSVAETQYF. The CDR3 DNA reads as TGCAGTGCTAGGAGCGGTAGCGTGGCAGAGACCCAGTACTTC.

The chain joins TRBV20-1 to TRBJ2-3, with D hard to call. Trimming removed 3 bases at V and 0 bases at J, with 7 bases between. The CDR3 sequence is 13 residues long. The germline gives CDR1 DFQATT, CDR2 SNEGSKA (reference sequence). The CDR3: CSARGTSTDTQYF. CDR3 in DNA: TGCAGTGCTAGGGGTACTAGCACAGATACGCAGTATTTT.

The chain couples TRBV6-1 to TRBJ2-1; a possible D gene is TRBD2 (5 bases). Trimming stripped 5 bases from V and 9 bases from J, with 17 bases between. CDR1 MNHNS and CDR2 SASEGT come from the germline V gene. The CDR3 totals 14 residues. The CDR3 DNA is TGTGCCAGCAGTACCGGACTCCCTCGGGTTGAGCAGTTCTTC. This gives the protein CASSTGLPRVEQFF.

The table lists this clonotype with a few counts. The chain employs TRBV29-1 and TRBJ1-2; 7 positions agree with TRBD1. V was clipped by 6 bases and J by 4 bases; unmatched bases: 11. The CDR3 contains 14 residues. Germline lookup yields CDR1 SQVTM and CDR2 ANQGSEA. CDR3 DNA: TGCAGCGTGGGTAAACAGGGGTTCGGCTATGGCTACACCTTC. Amino acids: CSVGKQGFGYGYTF.

J is TRBJ2-7 and V is TRBV5-1, with TRBD1 matching 12 bases. Germline V gene data show CDR1 as SGHRS and CDR2 as YFSETQ. V was pared by 4 bases and J by 6 bases, with 11 bases of the junction left unmatched. The CDR3 extends over 16 amino acids. CDR3 in DNA: TGCGCCAGCAGCCTCAATCCGGGACAGGGGGCTCTCGAGCAGTACTTC. The encoded protein is CASSLNPGQGALEQYF.

This clonotype turned up a few times. The rearrangement uses TRBV6-1 and TRBJ1-2; 7 bases match TRBD1. Germline V gives CDR1 MNHNS, CDR2 SASEGT. V gave up 5 bases and J gave up 6 bases; unmatched junction bases: 9. The CDR3 extends over 14 amino acids. CDR3 DNA sequence: TGTGCCAGCAGTCCTCCAGACAGGGTTAATGGCTACACCTTC. Residues: CASSPPDRVNGYTF.

The rearrangement uses TRBV10-3 and TRBJ1-1, with a weak D call TRBD1 (6 bases). V was pared by 0 bases and J by 2 bases, with 10 bases between. CDR3 length equals 15 residues. Germline CDR1 ENHRY, CDR2 SYGVKD. The CDR3 nucleotides read TGTGCCATCAGTGAGTCGACAGGAGTAAACACTGAAGCTTTCTTT. This encodes CAISESTGVNTEAFF.

The chain uses TRBV6-1 and TRBJ2-1, with 8 bases matching TRBD1. The V and J ends lost 7 bases and 6 bases, in that order; junction bases with no gene match: 11. Germline V gene data show CDR1 as MNHNS and CDR2 as SASEGT. This CDR3 contains 15 residues. CDR3 coding DNA: TGTGCCAGCATAACGCGCCAGGGGGCAGGCAATGAGCAGTTCTTC. Its translation is CASITRQGAGNEQFF.

In its sample, this clonotype was seen once. The V gene is TRBV2, the J gene TRBJ1-5, with a possible D match to TRBD1 (6 bases). The germline CDR1 and CDR2 sequences are SNHLY and FYNNEI. The CDR3 covers 15 residues. V lost 4 bases to trimming and J lost 0 bases, with 10 bases between them. The CDR3 bases are TGTGCCAGCAGTGGGGGACAAACTAGCAATCAGCCCCAGCATTTT. This translates into CASSGGQTSNQPQHF.

This clonotype was seen only a few times. The chain has TRBV15 and TRBJ2-7, with 7 bases that match TRBD2. V lost 6 bases to trimming and J lost 0 bases; unmatched junction nucleotides: 11. The CDR3 loop spans 16 amino acids. Germline V gives CDR1 LNHNV, CDR2 YYDKDF (reference sequence). The CDR3 region is CATRDGGVGLSYEQYF. The CDR3 nucleotides are TGTGCCACCAGGGATGGGGGGGTCGGGCTCTCCTACGAGCAGTACTTC.

The V gene is TRBV20-1, the J gene TRBJ1-1, with D possibly TRBD1 on 6 matching bases. The CDR3 covers 13 residues. Germline V gene data show CDR1 as DFQATT and CDR2 as SNEGSKA (reference sequence). V was pared by 2 bases and J by 3 bases, with 10 bases between. The CDR3 nucleotides read TGCAGTGCTAGACTGAACAGGGACACTGAAGCTTTCTTT. It translates to CSARLNRDTEAFF.

This clonotype was counted a few times. The chain carries TRBV6-5 and TRBJ2-5; D ambiguous. The germline V and J ends were trimmed by 2 bases and 1 base, with 8 bases remaining between them. The CDR3 is made up of 14 amino acids. The germline V gene encodes CDR1 MNHEY and CDR2 SVGAGI. The CDR3 nucleotides are TGTGCCAGCAGTTACAACGGACCCCAAGAGACCCAGTACTTC. Its translation: CASSYNGPQETQYF.

The chain links TRBV6-1 to TRBJ2-1; 8 positions agree with TRBD2. Germline V gene data show CDR1 as MNHNS and CDR2 as SASEGT. This CDR3 spans 18 amino acids. V shed 6 bases, J shed 1 base, and the junction held 14 bases outside the gene matches. The CDR3 here is CASSTTGRASRSYNEQFF. In nucleotides, the CDR3 is TGTGCCAGCAGCACGACCGGGAGGGCCTCAAGATCCTACAATGAGCAGTTCTTC.

The chain is built from TRBV29-1 and TRBJ2-3; 9 bases align to TRBD1. The CDR3 extends over 13 amino acids. The germline CDR1 and CDR2 sequences are SQVTM and ANQGSEA. V lost 7 bases and J lost 5; bases outside the gene matches: 7. This CDR3 is CSASGQGRDTQYF. CDR3 coding DNA: TGCAGCGCTTCGGGACAGGGTAGAGATACGCAGTATTTT.

This chain joins TRBV20-1 and TRBJ2-7; 7 nucleotides match TRBD2. V was clipped by 0 bases and J by 5 bases; unmatched bases: 10. The CDR3 length is 15 residues. Germline values: CDR1 DFQATT, CDR2 SNEGSKA (reference sequence). In DNA form, the CDR3 reads TGCAGTGCTAGAGATCGTCGCGGGAGTATGGACGAGCAGTACTTC. It translates to CSARDRRGSMDEQYF.

The chain joins TRBV29-1 to TRBJ2-5; D is unclear. CDR1 is SQVTM, CDR2 ANQGSEA, per germline. V lost 8 bases and J 5 bases, leaving 9 bases between the germline ends. The CDR3 loop spans 10 amino acids. CDR3 nucleotide sequence: TGCAGCTCTGGTGAGGAGACCCAGTACTTC. It translates to CSSGEETQYF.

This clonotype was detected a few times. V gene TRBV6-1 combines with J gene TRBJ2-1; a weak D match, TRBD2 (6 bases). V shed 8 bases and J shed 6 bases, with 14 bases lying between them. This CDR3 comprises 13 residues. Germline CDR1 MNHNS, CDR2 SASEGT. Written as DNA, the CDR3 is TGTGCCAGCTGGAGGGCCCAGCCCAATGAGCAGTTCTTC. Its translation is CASWRAQPNEQFF.

This clonotype was seen only a few times. The V gene is TRBV10-3, the J gene TRBJ1-5, with D possibly matching TRBD1 (6 bases). Germline V lookup: CDR1 ENHRY, CDR2 SYGVKD. This CDR3 contains 14 residues. CDR3 protein: CPKTSTGWDQPQHF. CDR3 nucleotide sequence: TGTCCCAAGACAAGTACAGGGTGGGATCAGCCCCAGCATTTT.

The chain joins TRBV12-3 or TRBV12-4 to TRBJ1-6; weak D call: TRBD1 (6 bases). The CDR3 contains 14 residues. V shed 6 bases and J shed 8 bases, with 14 bases lying between them. CDR3 sequence: CASRKQGGHSPLHF. The CDR3 DNA reads TGTGCCAGCAGAAAACAGGGCGGGCATTCACCCCTCCACTTT.

The gene calls are TRBV5-8 and TRBJ1-1; possibly TRBD1 for D (5 bases). This CDR3 spans 15 amino acids. Germline loops: CDR1 SGHTS, CDR2 YDEGEE. Trimming pared 3 bases from V and 0 bases from J, leaving 12 bases between. For the CDR3, the DNA is TGTGCCAGCAGCTGGGGTGGGGGAATGAACACTGAAGCTTTCTTT. Its translation is CASSWGGGMNTEAFF.

The rearrangement joins TRBV5-1 to TRBJ2-5; tentatively, D is TRBD2 (6 bases). This CDR3 has 15 residues. Trimming removed 3 bases at V and 4 bases at J, with 16 bases between. Germline assignment: CDR1 SGHRS and CDR2 YFSETQ. The CDR3 DNA is TGCGCCAGCAGCTCGGGACGGACGGAGGGAGAGACCCAGTACTTC. It codes for CASSSGRTEGETQYF.

By its share, this clonotype is medium-sized (0.01 to 0.1%). This chain connects TRBV20-1 to TRBJ2-5; 14 bases line up with TRBD2. This CDR3 is 14 amino acids long. CDR1 and CDR2 (germline): DFQATT, SNEGSKA (reference sequence). With 6 bases clipped from V and 5 bases from J, the junction kept 5 bases outside the gene matches. CDR3 coding DNA: TGCAGTGCATGGGGACTAGCGGGAGACGAGACCCAGTACTTC. It codes for CSAWGLAGDETQYF.

V usage is TRBV20-1 and J usage is TRBJ2-4; D is undetermined. This CDR3 has 13 amino acids. Germline V gene lookup returns CDR1 DFQATT and CDR2 SNEGSKA (reference sequence). Written as DNA, the CDR3 is TGCAGCCACTCCTCCTTAGCCAAAAACATTCAGTACTTC. Translating gives CSHSSLAKNIQYF.

With regard to this clonotype: As the CDR3 is not closed by the conserved phenylalanine or tryptophan, this likely results from a read error. This chain joins TRBV6-1 and TRBJ1-5; D not resolved. The V end was cut by 3 bases, the J end by 3 bases, with 6 bases between. The CDR3 is made up of 13 amino acids. Germline CDR1 MNHNS, CDR2 SASEGT. The CDR3 is CASSDEVNQPQHL. As DNA, the CDR3 is TGTGCCAGCAGTGACGAGGTCAATCAGCCCCAGCATCTT.

The chain joins TRBV7-2 to TRBJ2-2; maybe TRBD2 (7 bases). This CDR3 spans 17 amino acids. Trimming removed 5 bases at V and 5 bases at J, with 21 bases between. The germline CDR1 and CDR2 sequences are SGHTA and FQGNSA. CDR3 sequence: CASSSPGGARRTGELFF. As DNA, the CDR3 is TGTGCCAGCAGCAGCCCTGGGGGGGCTAGGCGAACCGGGGAGCTGTTTTTT.